This T cell receptor beta chain comes out of a study of blood T cells in healthy people across ages. Study-wide points: Versus aged donors, long-lived donors had higher diversity and more naive CD4+ cells. There was no known CMV status for donors, so expanded clonotype changes were possibly confounded. Samples with more naive T cells showed higher observed beta diversity.

With regard to this clonotype: Its target is unknown.

Primers used in a second PCR of roughly 7 to 12 cycles were a sample-barcoded 5' primer and a J-beta primer mix. Each cDNA molecule, via a template-switch adaptor with 12 random nucleotides, was tagged. MiXCR, run by TCRdb on the 5' RACE reads, gives a single entry per CDR3 protein. Here the sample spans hundreds of thousands of distinct CDR3 sequences, about 62% being singletons. Trimming left V 3 bases short and J 4 bases short, with 10 bases between. This CDR3 is built from 13 residues. CDR1 and CDR2 (germline): SGHTA, FQGNSA. This chain connects TRBV7-2 to TRBJ2-7; no clear D. This sequence was found in a man aged 25 to 45 in good health. Input material: blood. This chain's CDR3 is CASSFGYRYEQYF. The CDR3 region has the DNA TGTGCCAGCAGCTTCGGGTACCGTTACGAGCAGTACTTC.